The 8 T cell receptor beta chains below come from one sample, sequenced in a study of OX40 agonist ivuxolimab in advanced cancers. The data were produced by immunoSEQ multiplex PCR, yet TCRdb's version contains in-frame clones alone and is incomplete. The sample includes about 17,000 clones, approximately 80% seen only once; the top ten take 13%. This specimen was CD4+ or CD8+ T cells sorted from blood, taken in a trial of the OX40 agonist ivuxolimab. These receptors came from an adult with an advanced solid tumor such as melanoma, head and neck, liver or kidney cancer.

V is TRBV6-5 and J is TRBJ2-3; D remains unclear. V gave up 5 bases and J gave up 6 bases, with 18 bases separating them. Germline CDR1 and CDR2: MNHEY and SVGAGI. The CDR3 has 15 amino acids. The CDR3 DNA sequence: TGTGCCAGCAGTCCCGGCAATCTACCATGGGATACGCAGTATTTT. Encoded protein: CASSPGNLPWDTQYF.

CDR3 loop: CASSYTGAIYNEQFF. CDR3 DNA: TGTGCCAGCAGTTACACAGGGGCCATATACAATGAGCAGTTCTTC. This chain joins TRBV6-5 and TRBJ2-1; TRBD1 agrees at 7 bases. Unmatched junction bases numbered 5, after V lost 2 bases and J lost 4 bases. This CDR3 region has 15 residues. CDR1 is MNHEY and CDR2 is SVGAGI in the germline V gene.

This chain connects TRBV5-1 to TRBJ1-6, with D possibly TRBD1 on 5 matching bases. V dropped 0 bases and J dropped 4 bases, with 8 bases sitting between them. This CDR3 is 15 amino acids long. Germline CDR1 reads SGHRS; CDR2 reads YFSETQ. CDR3 DNA sequence: TGCGCCAGCAGCTTGGCTGGGACGTATAATTCACCCCTCCACTTT. It translates to CASSLAGTYNSPLHF.

The chain combines TRBV6-5 with TRBJ1-1; 11 bases are shared with TRBD1. The CDR3 totals 15 residues. Germline CDR1 and CDR2: MNHEY and SVGAGI. The V segment lost 5 bases and the J segment 3 bases; nucleotides outside the gene matches: 5. CDR3 residues: CASSGQGAGDTEAFF. In DNA, the CDR3 is TGTGCCAGCAGTGGACAGGGGGCTGGAGACACTGAAGCTTTCTTT.

This rearrangement joins TRBV5-1 to TRBJ2-2; TRBD2 is a possible D gene (5 bases). This CDR3 contains 13 residues. Between the trimmed V and J ends, which lost 1 base and 6 bases, there was a span of 7 bases. CDR1 is SGHRS, CDR2 YFSETQ, per germline. The CDR3 region is CASSLRESGELFF. Written as DNA, the CDR3 is TGCGCCAGCAGCTTGAGGGAGTCCGGGGAGCTGTTTTTT. The full variable domain, rest sourced from reference TRBV5-1 and TRBJ2-2, is KAGVTQTPRYLIKTRGQQVTLSCSPISGHRSVSWYQQTPGQGLQFLFEYFSETQRNKGNFPGRFSGRQFSNSRSEMNVSTLELGDSALYLCASSLRESGELFFGEGSRLTVL.

This chain uses TRBV27 with TRBJ2-6; perhaps TRBD1 as D (6 bases). Trimming took 4 bases from V and 4 from J, leaving 14 bases between them. The V gene's germline CDR1 is MNHEY and CDR2 SMNVEV (reference sequence). The CDR3 runs 16 residues. CDR3 amino acids: CASSSTGRWGANVLTF. CDR3 in DNA: TGTGCCAGCAGTTCCACAGGGAGATGGGGGGCCAACGTCCTGACTTTC.

The sample holds one count of this clone. The chain couples TRBV4-2 to TRBJ2-2, with 12 bases that match TRBD2. Germline CDR1 reads LGHNA; CDR2 reads YNFKEQ. The junction had 11 bases not matched to a gene; V was cut back by 5 bases and J by 7 bases. The CDR3 has 17 amino acids. Written as DNA, the CDR3 is TGTGCCAGCAGCTCCACCCCTAGCGGGGGGGCGGGCGGGGAGCTGTTTTTT. It encodes CASSSTPSGGAGGELFF.

The chain joins TRBV19 to TRBJ1-4; the D gene is possibly TRBD1 (5 bases). Trimming took off 3 bases at V and 3 bases at J, with 14 bases between the two ends. This CDR3 region has 16 residues. CDR1 is LNHDA and CDR2 is SQIVND in the germline V gene (reference sequence). The chain's CDR3 is CASSIGFGAPNEKLFF. DNA for the CDR3: TGTGCCAGTAGTATTGGTTTCGGGGCCCCTAATGAAAAACTGTTTTTT.